This T cell receptor beta chain was found in a study of blood T cell repertoires in COVID-19. The wider study: Both acute and convalescent COVID-19 samples were obtained from the United States, Italy and Spain.

This table comes from immunoSEQ multiplex PCR, and its TCRdb copy is limited to in-frame clones, with some not included. This sample has approximately 300,000 clones; over 75% occur once, and the top ten carry 6% to 7%. Followed over time, Seattle patients had been enrolled while infection was active. Sequenced input: peripheral blood. The TCR originated in a woman aged 25 to 39 with COVID-19, enrolled during active disease.

CDR3 nucleotides: TGTGCCAGCAGCTTAGCGGGCTACGAATTTTTCCTGGGCTACACCTTC. As protein: CASSLAGYEFFLGYTF. The J gene is TRBJ1-2, the V gene TRBV7-8; D is uncertain. The V end was cut by 0 bases, the J end by 8 bases, with 19 bases between. The CDR3 has 16 amino acids. CDR1 is SGHVS, CDR2 FQNEAQ, per germline.